Listed below are T cell receptor beta chains from one sample, sequenced in a study of T cells after posttransplantation cyclophosphamide. The table came from immunoSEQ multiplex PCR; TCRdb's copy has only in-frame clones and leaves some out. The table records roughly 6,800 clones without singletons, the ten largest covering about 10%. The source was PBMCs, collected after allogeneic stem cell transplant with posttransplant cyclophosphamide. The receptors were sampled from a female patient aged 45 to 65 who received an allogeneic stem cell transplant from a related donor, was CMV-positive, and had no GVHD. The graft donor may have given rise to some T cells. CDR3s include the opening cysteine and the closing phenylalanine or tryptophan. A D gene is named only where the DNA matches it firmly. Each size is once, few, many, or a class for an expanded clone.

TRBV2	medium-sized	TRBD1	TRBJ1-1	TGTGCCAGCAGTGTCGGGGGGCAGGGGGCCGTGGGAGCTTTCTTT	CASSVGGQGAVGAFF
TRBV12-3/TRBV12-4	medium-sized	TRBD2	TRBJ2-7	TGTGCCAGCAGCCCGGGTGCGGGAGGGCTATACGAGCAGTACTTC	CASSPGAGGLYEQYF
TRBV7-9	medium-sized	TRBD2	TRBJ2-1	TGTGCCAGCAGCGTTCTAGCGGGGAAGAGGGAGCAGTTCTTC	CASSVLAGKREQFF
TRBV10-1	many	-	TRBJ2-7	TGCGCCAGCAGTGAGCCCTATGCCTACGAGCAGTACTTC	CASSEPYAYEQYF
TRBV27	many	TRBD2	TRBJ2-7	TGTGCCAGCACCACCCGCGGGGGTACCTACGAGCAGTACTTC	CASTTRGGTYEQYF
TRBV6-2/TRBV6-3	many	TRBD2	TRBJ2-4	TGTGCCAGCAGTCCTTTCCGGACTAGCGGGAGGGCCAACATTCAGTACTTC	CASSPFRTSGRANIQYF
TRBV7-9	many	-	TRBJ1-1	TGTGCCAGCAGCACCCGACAGATTGAAGCTTTCTTT	CASSTRQIEAFF
TRBV7-6	many	TRBD1	TRBJ1-1	TGTGCCAGCAGCTCGGGACAGGGTTCTGAAGCTTTCTTT	CASSSGQGSEAFF
TRBV19	many	-	TRBJ2-2	TGTGCCAGTAGTATTCAGAGATTCACCGGGGAGCTGTTTTTT	CASSIQRFTGELFF
TRBV7-3	many	TRBD1	TRBJ2-2	TGTGCCAGCAGCTTTACGGGACAGGGAGGCGGGGAGCTGTTTTTT	CASSFTGQGGGELFF
TRBV24-1	many	-	TRBJ2-3	TGTGCCACCAGTGAAGGGGCCGCAGATACGCAGTATTTT	CATSEGAADTQYF
TRBV27	many	TRBD2	TRBJ2-1	TGTGCCAGCAGTTCCTCCCTAAGACAGGCTAGCGGGTGGAAGTTCTTC	CASSSSLRQASGWKFF
TRBV28	many	TRBD1	TRBJ2-7	TGTGCCAGCAGTTTAACCGGGACAGGAGCCTACGAGCAGTACTTC	CASSLTGTGAYEQYF
TRBV7-9	many	TRBD1	TRBJ1-1	TGTGCCAGCAGCTTGGAGGGGGCAGCTGAAGCTTTCTTT	CASSLEGAAEAFF
TRBV6-5	medium-sized	TRBD1	TRBJ1-1	TGTGCCAGCGGAATAGGACAGGGTGTGACTGAAGCTTTCTTT	CASGIGQGVTEAFF
TRBV10-2	medium-sized	-	TRBJ1-3	TGCGCCAGCAGGGATATTGCGGGGGGAAACACCATATATTTT	CASRDIAGGNTIYF
TRBV4-3	many	-	TRBJ2-7	TGCGCCAGCAGCCTCCAACAAGGGGGCTCCTACGAGCAGTACTTC	CASSLQQGGSYEQYF
TRBV10-2	many	-	TRBJ1-4	TGCGCCAGCAGTGAAGGCAGCGACGGCTATGAAAAACTGTTTTTT	CASSEGSDGYEKLFF
TRBV12-3/TRBV12-4	medium-sized	-	TRBJ1-4	TGTGCCAGCAGTTTCCTGTCTGAAAAACTGTTTTTT	CASSFLSEKLFF
TRBV7-2	many	-	TRBJ1-3	TGTGCCAGCAGCTTAGGACAGGTGAACTCTGGAAACACCATATATTTT	CASSLGQVNSGNTIYF
TRBV9	many	-	TRBJ2-2	TGTGCCAGCAGCGTAGAGGGGGGGGGCACCGGGGAGCTGTTTTTT	CASSVEGGGTGELFF